The clone carrying this T cell receptor beta chain was detected a few times. Its antigen is unknown. Each of the CD4+ naive, central memory, regulatory and stem cell-like memory populations was sorted via CD45RO/CCR7/CD25/CD127/CD95/CD27. The investigators reverse transcribed all of the isolated RNA, so they sequenced expressed TCRB transcripts. Libraries were prepared by immunoSEQ multiplex PCR; TCRdb keeps only in-frame clonotypes and omits some of them. The table records roughly 14,000 clones, less than 45% of them present only once. Germline CDR1 is SGHKS and CDR2 is YYEKEE (reference sequence). Trimming pared 4 bases from V and 1 base from J, leaving 11 bases between. This CDR3 has 14 residues. The data originate from a study of beta chain features in type 1 diabetes. Findings of the study overall: Type 1 diabetes patients had moderately but significantly shorter TCRB CDR3s in all four CD4+ subsets.

Sequencing was performed on stem cell memory CD4+ T cells from blood. This TCR was recovered from a woman aged 40 to 49 in good health. J is TRBJ2-5 and V is TRBV5-5; D possibly corresponds to TRBD1 (6 bases). CDR3 in DNA: TGTGCCAGCAGCCGGGGACAAATCCAAGAGACCCAGTACTTC. Encoded protein: CASSRGQIQETQYF. Full variable domain (outside the CDR3, taken from reference TRBV5-5 and TRBJ2-5): DAGVTQSPTHLIKTRGQQVTLRCSPISGHKSVSWYQQVLGQGPQFIFQYYEKEERGRGNFPDRFSARQFPNYSSELNVNALLLGDSALYLCASSRGQIQETQYFGPGTRLLVL.